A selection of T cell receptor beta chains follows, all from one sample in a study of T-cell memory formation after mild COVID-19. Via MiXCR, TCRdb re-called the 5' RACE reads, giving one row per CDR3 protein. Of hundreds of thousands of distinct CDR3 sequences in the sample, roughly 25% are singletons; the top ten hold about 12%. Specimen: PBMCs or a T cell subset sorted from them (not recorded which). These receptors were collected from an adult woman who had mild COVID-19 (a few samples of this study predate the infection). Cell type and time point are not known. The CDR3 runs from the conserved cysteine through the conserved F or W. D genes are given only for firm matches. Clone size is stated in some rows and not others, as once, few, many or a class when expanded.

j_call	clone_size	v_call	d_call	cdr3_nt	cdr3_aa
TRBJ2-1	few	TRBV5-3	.	TGTGCCAGAAGCTTGGAACAACCGTACCATGAGCAGTTCTTC	CARSLEQPYHEQFF
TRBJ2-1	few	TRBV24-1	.	TGTGCCACCAGTGTATCGGCTAGCGTCCATATGGGGCAGTTCTTC	CATSVSASVHMGQFF
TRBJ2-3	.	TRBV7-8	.	TGTGCCAGCAGCCCCCATGGGGGATTTCGAGATACGCAGTATTTT	CASSPHGGFRDTQYF
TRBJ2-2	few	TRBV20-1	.	TGCAGTGCTAGACGCGGTAGCGAGAACACCGGGGAGCTGTTTTTT	CSARRGSENTGELFF
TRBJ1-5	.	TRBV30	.	TGTGCCTGGAGTAGACAGCGCGGTCAGCCCCAGCATTTT	CAWSRQRGQPQHF
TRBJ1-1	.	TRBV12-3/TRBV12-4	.	TGTGCCAGCAGGGGGAACATGGTGGGCACTGAAGCTTTCTTT	CASRGNMVGTEAFF
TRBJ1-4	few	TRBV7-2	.	TGTGCCAGCAGCCCATCAGGGGTGAAACTGTTTTTT	CASSPSGVKLFF
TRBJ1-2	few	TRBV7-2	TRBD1	TGTGCCAGCAGCGTCCGGACAGGGGCTCAACGCGCAGGCTACACCTTC	CASSVRTGAQRAGYTF
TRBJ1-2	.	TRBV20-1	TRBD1	TGCAGTGCCGTCGGGGACAGGGAAAAAGATGGCTACACCTTC	CSAVGDREKDGYTF
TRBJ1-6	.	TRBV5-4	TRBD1	TGTGCCAGCAGCTTGGCGGCAGGGGGAAGTTCACCCCTCCACTTT	CASSLAAGGSSPLHF
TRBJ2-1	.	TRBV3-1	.	TGTGCCAGCAGCGAGCTAGGAGGGAATGAGCAGTTCTTC	CASSELGGNEQFF
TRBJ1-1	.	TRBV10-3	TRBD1	TGTGCCATCAGTGAGCCTGACAGGGGTGGGCACACTGAAGCTTTCTTT	CAISEPDRGGHTEAFF